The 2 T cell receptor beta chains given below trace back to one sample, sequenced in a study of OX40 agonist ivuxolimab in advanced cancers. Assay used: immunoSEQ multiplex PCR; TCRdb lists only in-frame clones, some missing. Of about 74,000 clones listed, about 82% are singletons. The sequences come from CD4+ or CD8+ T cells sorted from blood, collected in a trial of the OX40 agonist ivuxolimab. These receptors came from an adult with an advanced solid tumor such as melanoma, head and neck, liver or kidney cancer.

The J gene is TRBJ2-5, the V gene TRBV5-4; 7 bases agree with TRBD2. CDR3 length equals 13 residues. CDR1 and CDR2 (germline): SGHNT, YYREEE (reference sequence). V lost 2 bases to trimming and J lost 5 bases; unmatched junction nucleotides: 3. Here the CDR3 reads CASSFSGGETQYF. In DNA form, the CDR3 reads TGTGCCAGCAGCTTCTCGGGAGGTGAGACCCAGTACTTC. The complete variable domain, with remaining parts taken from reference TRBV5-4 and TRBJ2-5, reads ETGVTQSPTHLIKTRGQQVTLRCSSQSGHNTVSWYQQALGQGPQFIFQYYREEENGRGNFPPRFSGLQFPNYSSELNVNALELDDSALYLCASSFSGGETQYFGPGTRLLVL.

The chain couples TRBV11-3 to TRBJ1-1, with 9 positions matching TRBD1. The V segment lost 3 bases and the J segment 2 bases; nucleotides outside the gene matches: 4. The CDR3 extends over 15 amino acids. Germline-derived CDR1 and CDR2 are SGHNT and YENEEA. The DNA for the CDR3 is TGTGCCAGCAGCTTGACAGGGGGGCAAAACACTGAAGCTTTCTTT. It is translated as CASSLTGGQNTEAFF.